This T cell receptor (beta chain) is drawn from a study of tumor and adjacent non-tumor tissue in lung cancer. CDR3 length: 14 residues. Germline CDR1 DFQATT, CDR2 SNEGSKA (reference sequence). Study-level results: Tumor repertoires had a smaller top 100 clone share than normal lung.

The library came from three nested PCR rounds adapted from ARM-PCR protocols. Using its own MiXCR run on the multiplex PCR reads, TCRdb lists one record per CDR3 protein. The sample has 200,000 to 250,000 distinct CDR3 sequences, about 71% seen once. For this clonotype: Its target is unknown. Mismatch with germline at one junction end may stem from a read error.

RNA was extracted from bulk tissue without any cell sorting. The sample comprised lung tumor tissue. This chain uses TRBV20-1 with TRBJ2-7, with TRBD2 identical over 10 bases. The clonotype originates from a man in his sixties with non-small cell lung cancer. In DNA, the CDR3 is TGCAGTGCTAGGGCTAGCGGGAGTTCAAGCGAGCAGCACTTC. Translating gives CSARASGSSSEQHF.